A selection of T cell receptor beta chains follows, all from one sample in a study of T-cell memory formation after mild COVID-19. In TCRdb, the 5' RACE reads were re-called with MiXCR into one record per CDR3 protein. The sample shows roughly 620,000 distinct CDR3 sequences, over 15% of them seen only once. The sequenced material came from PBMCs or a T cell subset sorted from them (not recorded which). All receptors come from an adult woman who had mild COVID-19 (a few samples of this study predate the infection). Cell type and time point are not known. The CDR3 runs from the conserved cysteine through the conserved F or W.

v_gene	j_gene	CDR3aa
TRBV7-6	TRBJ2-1	CASRAGTGPYNEQFF
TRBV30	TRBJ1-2	CAWAEGVRPNYGYTF
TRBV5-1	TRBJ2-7	CASSPGQGPTYEQYF
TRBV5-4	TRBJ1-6	CASSPWDRGPLPLHF
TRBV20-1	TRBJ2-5	CSARDGDSHYF
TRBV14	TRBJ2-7	CASSHQRGLAGIYEQYF
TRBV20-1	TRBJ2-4	CSASSSGGAKNIQYF
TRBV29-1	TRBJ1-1	CSVGGDSEAFF
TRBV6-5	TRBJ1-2	CASSPPTEGNTNYGYTF
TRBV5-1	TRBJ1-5	CASSLEPAQPQHF
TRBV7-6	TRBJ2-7	CASSLGLAAPREQYF
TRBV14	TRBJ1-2	CASSRGSQNYGYTF
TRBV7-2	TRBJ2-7	CASSSGLAPGEQYF
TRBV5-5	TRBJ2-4	CASSPGLLAKNIQYF
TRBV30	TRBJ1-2	CAWKFEGDGYTF
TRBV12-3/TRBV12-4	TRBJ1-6	CASSRLVYNSPLHF
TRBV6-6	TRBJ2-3	CASSPGGQGADTQYF
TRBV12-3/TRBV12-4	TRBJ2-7	CASSLSGTGVHEQYF
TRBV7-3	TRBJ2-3	CASSRGPADTQYF
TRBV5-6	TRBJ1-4	CASSSPTRGGEKLFF
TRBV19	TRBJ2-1	CASSFIWTSGRGGTEQFF
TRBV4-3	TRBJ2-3	CASSQARGRASTDTQYF
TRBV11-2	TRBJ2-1	CASTQGLEQFF
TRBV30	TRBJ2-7	CAWGTGAYEQYF
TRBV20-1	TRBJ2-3	CSARESSGGTDTQYF
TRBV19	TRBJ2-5	CASSLGPPVQETQYF
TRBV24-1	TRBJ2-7	CATSDPVSYEQYF
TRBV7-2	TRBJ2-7	CASSSRRELTYEQYF
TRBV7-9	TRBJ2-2	CASSPRQGRVTGELFF
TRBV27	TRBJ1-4	CASSFPYRGRDEKLFF
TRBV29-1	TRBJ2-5	CSLEGQGAGETQYF
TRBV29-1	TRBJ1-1	CSVALPGANTEAFF
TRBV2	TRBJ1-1	CASSVGWPGGWTEAFF
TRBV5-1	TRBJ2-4	CASSLVSGSKNIQYF
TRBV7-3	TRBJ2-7	CASSRTSDDEQYF
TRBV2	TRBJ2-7	CASSGQGEREQYF
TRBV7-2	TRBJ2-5	CASSLAFAQETQYF